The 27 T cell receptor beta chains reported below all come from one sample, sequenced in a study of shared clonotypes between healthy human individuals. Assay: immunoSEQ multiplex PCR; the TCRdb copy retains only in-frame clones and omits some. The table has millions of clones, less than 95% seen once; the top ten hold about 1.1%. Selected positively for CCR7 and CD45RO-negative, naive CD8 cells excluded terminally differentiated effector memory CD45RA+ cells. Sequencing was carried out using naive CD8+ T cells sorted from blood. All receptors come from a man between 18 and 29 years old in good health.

The CDR3 DNA reads as TGTGCCAGCAGCGAGAAGGGGTACGAGCAGTACTTC. This codes for CASSEKGYEQYF. The chain joins TRBV13 to TRBJ2-7; D may be TRBD1 (5 bases). CDR1 is PRHDT, CDR2 FYEKMQ, per germline (reference sequence). The CDR3 contains 12 residues. V was cut by 5 bases and J by 4 bases, with 9 bases left in between.

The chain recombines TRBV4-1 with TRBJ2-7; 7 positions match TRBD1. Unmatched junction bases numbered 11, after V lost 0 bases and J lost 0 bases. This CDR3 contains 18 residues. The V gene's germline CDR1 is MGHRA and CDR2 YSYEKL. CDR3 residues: CASSQDRDSLKISYEQYF. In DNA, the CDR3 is TGCGCCAGCAGCCAAGACCGGGACAGCTTGAAGATCTCCTACGAGCAGTACTTC.

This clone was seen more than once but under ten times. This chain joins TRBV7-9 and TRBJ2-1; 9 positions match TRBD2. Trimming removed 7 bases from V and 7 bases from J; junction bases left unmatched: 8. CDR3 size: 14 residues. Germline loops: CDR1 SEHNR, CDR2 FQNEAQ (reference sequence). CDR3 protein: CASTFSGSMNEQFF. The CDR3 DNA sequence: TGTGCCAGCACCTTTAGCGGGAGTATGAATGAGCAGTTCTTC.

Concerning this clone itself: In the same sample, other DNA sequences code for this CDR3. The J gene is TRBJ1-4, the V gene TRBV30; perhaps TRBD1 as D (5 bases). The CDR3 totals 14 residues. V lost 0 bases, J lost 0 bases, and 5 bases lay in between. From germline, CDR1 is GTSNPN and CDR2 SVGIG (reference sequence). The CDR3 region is CAWSVGATNEKLFF. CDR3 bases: TGTGCCTGGAGTGTGGGGGCAACTAATGAAAAACTGTTTTTT.

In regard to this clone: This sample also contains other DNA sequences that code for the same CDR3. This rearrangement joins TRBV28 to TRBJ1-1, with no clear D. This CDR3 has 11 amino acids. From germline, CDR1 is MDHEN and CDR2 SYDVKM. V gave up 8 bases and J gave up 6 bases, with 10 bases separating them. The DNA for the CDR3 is TGTGCCAGCTCCAGTCGGTCTGAAGCTTTCTTT. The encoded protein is CASSSRSEAFF.

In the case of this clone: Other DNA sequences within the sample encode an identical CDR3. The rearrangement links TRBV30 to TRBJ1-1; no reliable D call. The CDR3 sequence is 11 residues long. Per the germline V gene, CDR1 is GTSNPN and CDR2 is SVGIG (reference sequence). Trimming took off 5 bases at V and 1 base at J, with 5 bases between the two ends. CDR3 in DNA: TGTGCCTGGGGGGAGAACACTGAAGCTTTCTTT. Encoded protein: CAWGENTEAFF.

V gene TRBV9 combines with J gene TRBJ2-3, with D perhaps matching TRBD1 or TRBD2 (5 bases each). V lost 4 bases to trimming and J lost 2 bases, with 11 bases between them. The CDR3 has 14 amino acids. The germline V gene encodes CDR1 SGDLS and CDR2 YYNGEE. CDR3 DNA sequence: TGTGCCAGCAGCCTCGAGGGGTTCACAGATACGCAGTATTTT. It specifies CASSLEGFTDTQYF.

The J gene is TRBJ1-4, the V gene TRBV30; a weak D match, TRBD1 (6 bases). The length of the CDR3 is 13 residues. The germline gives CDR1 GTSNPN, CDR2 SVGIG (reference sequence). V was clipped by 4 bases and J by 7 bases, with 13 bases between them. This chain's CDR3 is CAWTQGSSEKLFF. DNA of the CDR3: TGTGCCTGGACTCAGGGGAGCAGTGAAAAACTGTTTTTT.

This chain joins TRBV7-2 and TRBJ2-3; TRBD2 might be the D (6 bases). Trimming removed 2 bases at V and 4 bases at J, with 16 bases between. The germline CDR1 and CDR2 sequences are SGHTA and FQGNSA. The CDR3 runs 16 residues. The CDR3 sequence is CASSLKGFGGADTQYF. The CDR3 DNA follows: TGTGCCAGCAGCTTAAAGGGATTCGGGGGAGCAGATACGCAGTATTTT. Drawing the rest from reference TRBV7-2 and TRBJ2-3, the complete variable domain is GAGVSQSPSNKVTEKGKDVELRCDPISGHTALYWYRQSLGQGLEFLIYFQGNSAPDKSGLPSDRFSAERTGGSVSTLTIQRTQQEDSAVYLCASSLKGFGGADTQYFGPGTRLTVL.

CDR3 region: CSAGQGYTEAFF. In DNA form, the CDR3 reads TGCAGCGCGGGACAGGGCTACACTGAAGCTTTCTTT. The chain links TRBV29-1 to TRBJ1-1; the match to TRBD1 covers 9 bases. Germline V gene lookup returns CDR1 SQVTM and CDR2 ANQGSEA. This CDR3 contains 12 residues. Losses at the gene ends were 7 bases for V and 3 bases for J; bases not matched to a gene: 3.

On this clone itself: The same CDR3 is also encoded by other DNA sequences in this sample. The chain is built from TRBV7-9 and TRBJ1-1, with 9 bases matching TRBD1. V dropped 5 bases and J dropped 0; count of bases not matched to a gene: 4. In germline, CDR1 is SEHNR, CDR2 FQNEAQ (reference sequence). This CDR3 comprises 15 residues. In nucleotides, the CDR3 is TGTGCCAGCAGCACCGGGACAGGGCTGAACACTGAAGCTTTCTTT. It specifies CASSTGTGLNTEAFF.

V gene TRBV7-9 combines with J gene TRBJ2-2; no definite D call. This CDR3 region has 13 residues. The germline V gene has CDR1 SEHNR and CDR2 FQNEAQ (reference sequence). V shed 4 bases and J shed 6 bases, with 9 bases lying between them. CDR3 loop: CASSYSEAGELFF. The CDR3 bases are TGTGCCAGCAGCTATAGTGAGGCCGGGGAGCTGTTTTTT.

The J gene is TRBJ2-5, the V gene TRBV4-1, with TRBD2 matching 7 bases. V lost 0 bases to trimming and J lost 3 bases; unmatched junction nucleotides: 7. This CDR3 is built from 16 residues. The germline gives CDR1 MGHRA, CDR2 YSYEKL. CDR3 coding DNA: TGCGCCAGCAGCCAAGAATTAGCGGGCGAAAAAGAGACCCAGTACTTC. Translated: CASSQELAGEKETQYF.

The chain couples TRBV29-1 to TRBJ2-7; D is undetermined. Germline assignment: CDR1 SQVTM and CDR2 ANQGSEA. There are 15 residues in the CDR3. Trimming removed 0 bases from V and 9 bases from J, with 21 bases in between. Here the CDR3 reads CSVEDHTDPPPWQYF. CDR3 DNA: TGCAGCGTTGAAGATCATACGGATCCACCCCCCTGGCAGTACTTC.

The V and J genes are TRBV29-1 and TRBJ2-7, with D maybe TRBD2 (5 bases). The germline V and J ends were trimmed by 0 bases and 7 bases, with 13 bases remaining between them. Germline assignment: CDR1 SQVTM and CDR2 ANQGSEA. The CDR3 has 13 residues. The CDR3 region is CSVEEAERWEQYF. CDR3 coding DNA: TGCAGCGTTGAAGAAGCTGAGCGGTGGGAGCAGTACTTC.

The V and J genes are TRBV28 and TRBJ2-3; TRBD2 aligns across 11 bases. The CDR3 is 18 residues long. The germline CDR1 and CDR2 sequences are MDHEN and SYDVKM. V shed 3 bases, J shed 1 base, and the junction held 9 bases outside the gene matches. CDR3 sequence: CASSLGIAGGGGTDTQYF. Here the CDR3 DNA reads TGTGCCAGCAGTTTGGGAATAGCGGGAGGGGGCGGCACAGATACGCAGTATTTT.

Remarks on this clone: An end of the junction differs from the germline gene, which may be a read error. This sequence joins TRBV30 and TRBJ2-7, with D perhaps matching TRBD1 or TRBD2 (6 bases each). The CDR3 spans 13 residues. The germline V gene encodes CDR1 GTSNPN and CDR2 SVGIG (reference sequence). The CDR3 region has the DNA TGTACCTGGAACATCGGAGGGGGCTACGAGCAGTACTTC. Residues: CTWNIGGGYEQYF.

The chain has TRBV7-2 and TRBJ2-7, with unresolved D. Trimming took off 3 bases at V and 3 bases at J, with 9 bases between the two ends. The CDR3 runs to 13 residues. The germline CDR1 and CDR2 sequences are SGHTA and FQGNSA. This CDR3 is CASSFFEHYEQYF. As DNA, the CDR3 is TGTGCCAGCAGCTTTTTTGAGCACTACGAGCAGTACTTC.

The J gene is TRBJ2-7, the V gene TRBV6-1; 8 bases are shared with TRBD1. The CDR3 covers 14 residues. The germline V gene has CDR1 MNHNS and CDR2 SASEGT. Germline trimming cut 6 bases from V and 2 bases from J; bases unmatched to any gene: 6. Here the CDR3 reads CASRHRGSPYEQYF. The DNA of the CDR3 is TGTGCCAGCAGACACAGGGGGTCCCCCTACGAGCAGTACTTC.

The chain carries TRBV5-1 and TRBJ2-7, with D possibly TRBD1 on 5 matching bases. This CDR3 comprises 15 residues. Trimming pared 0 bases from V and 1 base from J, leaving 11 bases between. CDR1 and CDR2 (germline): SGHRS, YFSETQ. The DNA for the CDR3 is TGCGCCAGCAGCTTGGACAGGACCCTTTCCTACGAGCAGTACTTC. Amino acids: CASSLDRTLSYEQYF.

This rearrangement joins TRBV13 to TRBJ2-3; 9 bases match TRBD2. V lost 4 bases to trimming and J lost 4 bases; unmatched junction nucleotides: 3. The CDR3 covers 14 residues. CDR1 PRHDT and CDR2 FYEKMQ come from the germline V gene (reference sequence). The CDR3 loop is CASSWREGPDTQYF. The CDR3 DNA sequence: TGTGCCAGCAGCTGGCGGGAGGGGCCAGATACGCAGTATTTT.

The CDR3 DNA follows: TGTGCCAGCAGTGAGTGGGACAGGGCGGAAAACATTCAGTACTTC. It is translated as CASSEWDRAENIQYF. The rearrangement joins TRBV6-1 to TRBJ2-4, with 9 bases lining up with TRBD1. CDR3 length: 15 amino acids. V was pared by 3 bases and J by 5 bases, with 5 bases of the junction left unmatched. CDR1 is MNHNS, CDR2 SASEGT, per germline.

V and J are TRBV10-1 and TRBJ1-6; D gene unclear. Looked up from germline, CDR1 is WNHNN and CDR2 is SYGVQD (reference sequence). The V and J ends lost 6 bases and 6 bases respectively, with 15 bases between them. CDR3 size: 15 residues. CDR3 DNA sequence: TGCGCCAGCAGCCACGCCGAGTGCCCTAATTCACCCCTCCACTTT. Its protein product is CASSHAECPNSPLHF.

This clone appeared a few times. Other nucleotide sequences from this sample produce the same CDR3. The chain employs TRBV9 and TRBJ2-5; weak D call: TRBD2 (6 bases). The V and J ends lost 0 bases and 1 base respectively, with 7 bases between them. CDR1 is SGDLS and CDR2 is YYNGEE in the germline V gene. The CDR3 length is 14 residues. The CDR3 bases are TGTGCCAGCAGCGTAGTCGGGGGCCAAGAGACCCAGTACTTC. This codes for CASSVVGGQETQYF.

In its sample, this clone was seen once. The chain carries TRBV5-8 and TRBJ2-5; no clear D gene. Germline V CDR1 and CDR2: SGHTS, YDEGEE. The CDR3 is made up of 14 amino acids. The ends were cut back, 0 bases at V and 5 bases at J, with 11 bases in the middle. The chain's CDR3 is CASSLEDMFETQYF. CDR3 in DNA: TGTGCCAGCAGCTTGGAGGATATGTTCGAGACCCAGTACTTC.

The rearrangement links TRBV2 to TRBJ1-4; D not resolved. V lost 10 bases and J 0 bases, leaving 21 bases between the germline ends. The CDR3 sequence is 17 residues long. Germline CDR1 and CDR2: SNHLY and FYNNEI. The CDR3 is CATDDGQETATNEKLFF. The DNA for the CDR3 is TGTGCCACCGACGATGGTCAGGAGACTGCAACTAATGAAAAACTGTTTTTT.

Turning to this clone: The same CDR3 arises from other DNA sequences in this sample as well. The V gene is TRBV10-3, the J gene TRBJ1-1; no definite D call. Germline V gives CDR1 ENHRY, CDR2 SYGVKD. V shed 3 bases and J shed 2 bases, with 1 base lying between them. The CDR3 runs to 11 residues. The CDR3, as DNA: TGTGCCATCAGTGAAAACACTGAAGCTTTCTTT. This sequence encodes CAISENTEAFF.